One and the same sample provided the 25 T cell receptor beta chains below, sequenced in a study of T cell changes during pregnancy in multiple sclerosis. TCRdb's copy holds only in-frame clones and misses some; the assay was immunoSEQ multiplex PCR. The sample records roughly 120,000 clones, 80% to 95% being singletons. Material: peripheral blood, obtained before pregnancy. These receptors came from a female donor with multiple sclerosis, enrolled in a pregnancy study.

The chain combines TRBV5-4 with TRBJ2-1; the D gene is possibly TRBD1 (6 bases). The CDR3 length is 12 residues. Germline CDR1 reads SGHNT; CDR2 reads YYREEE (reference sequence). V was cut by 3 bases and J by 9 bases, with 10 bases left in between. DNA for the CDR3: TGTGCCAGCAGCTCGATAGGGGGTGAGCAGTTCTTC. This codes for CASSSIGGEQFF.

The chain combines TRBV11-2 with TRBJ2-1; 7 bases match TRBD2. Unmatched junction bases numbered 3, after V lost 2 bases and J lost 8 bases. The CDR3 totals 13 residues. Per germline, CDR1 SGHAT and CDR2 FQNNGV. The DNA of the CDR3 is TGTGCCAGCAGCTTACGGCGGGAGCATGAGCAGTTCTTC. It yields the protein CASSLRREHEQFF.

J is TRBJ1-1 and V is TRBV27, with TRBD1 as a possible D gene (5 bases). Germline values: CDR1 MNHEY, CDR2 SMNVEV (reference sequence). V lost 2 bases and J lost 1, with 17 bases in between. This CDR3 has 17 amino acids. CDR3 sequence (DNA): TGTGCCAGCAGTTTACAGGGCACCGCATGGGGGAACACTGAAGCTTTCTTT. This sequence encodes CASSLQGTAWGNTEAFF.

The chain is built from TRBV19 and TRBJ2-1; possibly TRBD2 for D (6 bases). The CDR3 loop spans 13 amino acids. The germline V gene encodes CDR1 LNHDA and CDR2 SQIVND (reference sequence). With 4 bases removed from V and 10 bases from J, the gap between germline ends came to 14 bases. Written as DNA, the CDR3 is TGTGCCAGTAGTAGCCCGGGAGTTTTGGAGCAGTTCTTC. Its protein product is CASSSPGVLEQFF.

The V gene is TRBV19, the J gene TRBJ2-5, with TRBD1 matching over 9 bases. Germline V lookup: CDR1 LNHDA, CDR2 SQIVND (reference sequence). Trimming at V came to 3 bases and at J to 1 base, leaving 12 bases not matched to a gene. There are 18 residues in the CDR3. The CDR3 loop is CASSIRGTGGPRQETQYF. DNA of the CDR3: TGTGCCAGTAGTATTCGTGGAACAGGGGGCCCTCGCCAAGAGACCCAGTACTTC.

The CDR3 DNA follows: TGTGCCAGCAGTGAGGGACAGTTATACTCTGGAAACACCATATATTTT. It yields the protein CASSEGQLYSGNTIYF. The rearrangement links TRBV6-1 to TRBJ1-3, with TRBD1 identical over 7 bases. CDR1 is MNHNS, CDR2 SASEGT, per germline. The CDR3 has 16 residues. J gave up 0 bases and V 3 bases, and 5 bases lay outside the gene matches.

V and J are TRBV9 and TRBJ1-2, with D possibly matching TRBD1 (5 bases). The CDR3 is made up of 12 amino acids. The V gene's germline CDR1 is SGDLS and CDR2 YYNGEE. Between the trimmed V and J ends, which lost 4 bases and 8 bases, there was a span of 12 bases. CDR3 nucleotides: TGTGCCAGCAGCCCAGAAAGGGGCGGCTACACCTTC. Its protein product is CASSPERGGYTF.

The chain combines TRBV18 with TRBJ1-1; a possible D gene is TRBD1 (6 bases). The CDR3 spans 15 residues. Germline V CDR1 and CDR2: KGHSH, LQKENI. V lost 2 bases, J lost 1 base, and 11 bases lay in between. The CDR3 region is CASSPAGAGNTEAFF. In DNA form, the CDR3 reads TGTGCCAGCTCACCAGCGGGGGCGGGGAACACTGAAGCTTTCTTT. Full variable domain (rest looked up from reference TRBV18 and TRBJ1-1): NAGVMQNPRHLVRRRGQEARLRCSPMKGHSHVYWYRQLPEEGLKFMVYLQKENIIDESGMPKERFSAEFPKEGPSILRIQQVVRGDSAAYFCASSPAGAGNTEAFFGQGTRLTVV.

The rearrangement links TRBV19 to TRBJ2-6; 7 bases map to TRBD2. With V trimmed by 10 bases and J by 4 bases, 22 bases remained unmatched. CDR3 length: 19 amino acids. Germline assignment: CDR1 LNHDA and CDR2 SQIVND (reference sequence). This CDR3 is CATSGIDSGRVDGANVLTF. Here the CDR3 DNA reads TGTGCCACCAGCGGTATAGATTCGGGGAGGGTGGACGGGGCCAACGTCCTGACTTTC.

V usage is TRBV11-2 and J usage is TRBJ2-3; TRBD1 aligns across 7 bases. CDR3 length: 15 residues. The junction had 6 bases not matched to a gene; V was cut back by 5 bases and J by 1 base. Germline CDR1 is SGHAT and CDR2 is FQNNGV. CDR3 amino acids: CASSPQGDGTDTQYF. The CDR3, as DNA: TGTGCCAGCAGCCCCCAGGGGGACGGCACAGATACGCAGTATTTT. Full variable domain (rest looked up from reference TRBV11-2 and TRBJ2-3): EAGVAQSPRYKIIEKRQSVAFWCNPISGHATLYWYQQILGQGPKLLIQFQNNGVVDDSQLPKDRFSAERLKGVDSTLKIQPAKLEDSAVYLCASSPQGDGTDTQYFGPGTRLTVL.

This rearrangement joins TRBV6-6 to TRBJ1-1; possible D gene TRBD1, 5 bases. CDR3 size: 15 residues. Germline V gene lookup returns CDR1 MNHNY and CDR2 SVGAGI (reference sequence). With 3 bases removed from V and 4 bases from J, the gap between germline ends came to 15 bases. This CDR3 is CASSYSPGSSTEAFF. CDR3 bases: TGTGCCAGCAGTTATAGTCCAGGGTCAAGCACTGAAGCTTTCTTT.

This chain connects TRBV18 to TRBJ1-2; 7 bases align to TRBD1. This CDR3 region has 16 residues. Germline CDR1 KGHSH, CDR2 LQKENI. The V segment lost 6 bases and the J segment 1 base; nucleotides outside the gene matches: 11. The CDR3 reads CASSRTGAEFNYGYTF. In DNA, the CDR3 is TGTGCCAGCTCCCGGACAGGCGCCGAGTTTAACTATGGCTACACCTTC.

The chain carries TRBV11-2 and TRBJ1-6, with 7 bases aligning to TRBD1. The V and J ends lost 4 bases and 8 bases, in that order; junction bases with no gene match: 8. Per germline, CDR1 SGHAT and CDR2 FQNNGV. The CDR3 is made up of 15 amino acids. DNA for the CDR3: TGTGCCAGCAGCTACCCAGGGGGACGGTATTCACCCCTCCACTTT. Its protein is CASSYPGGRYSPLHF. The full variable domain, completed using reference TRBV11-2 and TRBJ1-6, is EAGVAQSPRYKIIEKRQSVAFWCNPISGHATLYWYQQILGQGPKLLIQFQNNGVVDDSQLPKDRFSAERLKGVDSTLKIQPAKLEDSAVYLCASSYPGGRYSPLHFGNGTRLTVT.

This clone was recorded only once. This chain joins TRBV5-1 and TRBJ2-5; 9 bases fit TRBD2. Germline CDR1 reads SGHRS; CDR2 reads YFSETQ. V was pared by 0 bases and J by 5 bases, with 8 bases of the junction left unmatched. This CDR3 region has 16 residues. The CDR3 protein is CASSLVGSGSWETQYF. The CDR3 bases are TGCGCCAGCAGCTTGGTGGGTAGCGGGAGTTGGGAGACCCAGTACTTC.

This chain links TRBV5-1 with TRBJ2-1, with 7 positions matching TRBD2. The germline CDR1 and CDR2 sequences are SGHRS and YFSETQ. This CDR3 has 15 residues. Trimming at V came to 2 bases and at J to 1 base, leaving 3 bases not matched to a gene. The CDR3 region has the DNA TGCGCCAGCAGCTTTGGGGGGGGGTCCTACAATGAGCAGTTCTTC. Protein sequence: CASSFGGGSYNEQFF.

The V gene is TRBV5-1, the J gene TRBJ1-5; D might be TRBD1 (5 bases). The CDR3 sequence is 14 residues long. V lost 0 bases and J lost 5, with 9 bases in between. Germline assignment: CDR1 SGHRS and CDR2 YFSETQ. CDR3 nucleotides: TGCGCCAGCAGCTTGGCTGGGGGGGATCAGCCCCAGCATTTT. Encoded protein: CASSLAGGDQPQHF.

The genes are TRBV7-9 and TRBJ1-3; D ambiguous. CDR3 size: 15 residues. V lost 3 bases and J lost 2, with 11 bases in between. From germline, CDR1 is SEHNR and CDR2 FQNEAQ (reference sequence). The CDR3 DNA follows: TGTGCCAGCAGCTTGAGCTCGGGGACTGGAAACACCATATATTTT. This codes for CASSLSSGTGNTIYF.

The table lists this clone with a count of one. The V gene is TRBV11-2, the J gene TRBJ1-2; no clear D. Germline values: CDR1 SGHAT, CDR2 FQNNGV. The CDR3 spans 16 residues. The germline V and J ends were trimmed by 0 bases and 2 bases, with 13 bases remaining between them. CDR3 loop: CASSLEIPGPNYGYTF. CDR3 nucleotides: TGTGCCAGCAGCTTAGAAATTCCAGGTCCAAACTATGGCTACACCTTC.

In this sample, this clone turned up a few times. V usage is TRBV10-3 and J usage is TRBJ1-4; D may be TRBD1 (5 bases). V was shortened by 0 bases and J by 8 bases, with 13 bases between the two germline ends. The CDR3 loop spans 15 amino acids. CDR1 ENHRY and CDR2 SYGVKD come from the germline V gene. CDR3 sequence: CAISESEGVGEKLFF. The DNA for the CDR3 is TGTGCCATCAGTGAGTCGGAAGGGGTAGGAGAAAAACTGTTTTTT.

The rearrangement uses TRBV7-6 and TRBJ2-1; TRBD2 matches at 14 bases. CDR3 length: 18 residues. Germline V gene lookup returns CDR1 SGHVS and CDR2 FNYEAQ. Trimming at V came to 4 bases and at J to 0 bases, leaving 5 bases not matched to a gene. This CDR3 is CASSSGLAGAFSYNEQFF. The CDR3 DNA follows: TGTGCCAGCAGCTCGGGACTAGCGGGAGCCTTCTCCTACAATGAGCAGTTCTTC.

The V and J genes are TRBV5-5 and TRBJ2-1; no reliable D call. This CDR3 is built from 11 residues. Trimming stripped 3 bases from V and 7 bases from J, with 5 bases between. Germline V lookup: CDR1 SGHKS, CDR2 YYEKEE (reference sequence). The CDR3: CASSSNNEQFF. DNA of the CDR3: TGTGCCAGCAGCTCAAATAATGAGCAGTTCTTC. The full variable domain, completed using reference TRBV5-5 and TRBJ2-1, is DAGVTQSPTHLIKTRGQQVTLRCSPISGHKSVSWYQQVLGQGPQFIFQYYEKEERGRGNFPDRFSARQFPNYSSELNVNALLLGDSALYLCASSSNNEQFFGPGTRLTVL.

V and J are TRBV10-3 and TRBJ2-3, with 9 bases aligning to TRBD1. This CDR3 is 15 amino acids long. Trimming removed 5 bases from V and 0 bases from J; junction bases left unmatched: 3. Germline assignment: CDR1 ENHRY and CDR2 SYGVKD. Written as DNA, the CDR3 is TGTGCCATCAGTAGGGACAGGGAAAGCACAGATACGCAGTATTTT. Protein product: CAISRDRESTDTQYF.

This chain links TRBV28 with TRBJ1-5; D is perhaps TRBD1 (6 bases). There are 14 residues in the CDR3. The germline V gene has CDR1 MDHEN and CDR2 SYDVKM. Trimming removed 6 bases from V and 3 bases from J, with 12 bases in between. This chain's CDR3 is CASRPQGNNQPQHF. The CDR3 DNA reads TGTGCCAGCAGACCCCAGGGGAACAATCAGCCCCAGCATTTT.

The gene calls are TRBV18 and TRBJ2-1; 8 bases match TRBD1. This CDR3 comprises 14 residues. Germline trimming cut 4 bases from V and 9 bases from J; bases unmatched to any gene: 8. Germline values: CDR1 KGHSH, CDR2 LQKENI. CDR3 in DNA: TGTGCCAGCTCACAAATCCAGGGGGCTGGTGAGCAGTTCTTC. As protein: CASSQIQGAGEQFF.

This chain joins TRBV10-3 and TRBJ2-5; 7 bases map to TRBD1. The CDR3 covers 13 residues. In germline, CDR1 is ENHRY, CDR2 SYGVKD. After removal of 4 bases from V and 6 bases from J, the junction contained 5 bases not matched to a gene. The CDR3 DNA reads as TGTGCCATCAGTGTTGACAGGGTCCAGACCCAGTACTTC. Translated: CAISVDRVQTQYF.